A single sample gave rise to the 17 T cell receptor beta chains below, sequenced in a study of CD8+ T cells in alopecia areata. RNA extraction and reverse transcription yielded cDNA as sequencing template. Sequencing used immunoSEQ multiplex PCR; TCRdb keeps in-frame clones, though not all of them. The sample lists about 110,000 clones, 45% to 60% occurring once. The sequenced material came from NKG2D-low CD8+ T cells sorted from blood. The receptors come from a human donor with alopecia areata.

This clone has only a few counts. The rearrangement links TRBV9 to TRBJ2-7; possibly TRBD1 for D (6 bases). Trimming pared 10 bases from V and 1 base from J, leaving 12 bases between. This CDR3 is 12 amino acids long. The germline V gene encodes CDR1 SGDLS and CDR2 YYNGEE. Here the CDR3 DNA reads TGTGCCTCCTGGGACACATCCTACGAGCAGTACTTC. Translating gives CASWDTSYEQYF.

The V gene is TRBV5-4, the J gene TRBJ2-1; 7 nucleotides agree with TRBD2. Germline CDR1 is SGHNT and CDR2 is YYREEE (reference sequence). The ends lost 0 bases at V and 6 bases at J; junction bases unmatched: 6. The CDR3 loop spans 15 amino acids. CDR3 in amino acids: CASSLAPGGANEQFF. CDR3 DNA sequence: TGTGCCAGCAGCTTGGCTCCGGGAGGCGCCAATGAGCAGTTCTTC.

This sequence joins TRBV28 and TRBJ1-5; tentative D call: TRBD1 (5 bases). CDR3 size: 16 residues. From germline, CDR1 is MDHEN and CDR2 SYDVKM. With 3 bases removed from V and 4 bases from J, the gap between germline ends came to 16 bases. The CDR3 coding sequence is TGTGCCAGCAGTTTCCAACTGGGGGGAGGGAATCAGCCCCAGCATTTT. Its translation: CASSFQLGGGNQPQHF.

This clone was found a few times. Other DNA sequences from this sample encode an identical CDR3 as well. This chain uses TRBV5-6 with TRBJ2-7; D is possibly TRBD1 (5 bases). The CDR3 is made up of 13 amino acids. CDR1 is SGHDT and CDR2 is YYEEEE in the germline V gene. V was clipped by 0 bases and J by 3 bases, with 7 bases between them. CDR3 in amino acids: CASSLGQLYEQYF. In DNA, the CDR3 is TGTGCCAGCAGCTTGGGACAGCTCTACGAGCAGTACTTC.

This clone has only a few counts. The rearrangement joins TRBV28 to TRBJ2-7; D gene unclear. This CDR3 comprises 18 residues. In germline, CDR1 is MDHEN, CDR2 SYDVKM. V was shortened by 6 bases and J by 0 bases, with 24 bases between the two germline ends. The CDR3 region is CASRSGMVTSFASYEQYF. The DNA of the CDR3 is TGTGCCAGCAGGTCGGGTATGGTAACTTCCTTTGCCTCCTACGAGCAGTACTTC.

The chain combines TRBV11-2 with TRBJ2-3; D is uncertain. Germline CDR1 reads SGHAT; CDR2 reads FQNNGV. The CDR3 runs 12 residues. V lost 5 bases to trimming and J lost 6 bases, with 9 bases between them. The CDR3 DNA is TGTGCCAGCAGCCTGAGTTGGGATACGCAGTATTTT. The encoded protein is CASSLSWDTQYF.

The rearrangement uses TRBV14 and TRBJ2-7; the match to TRBD1 covers 7 bases. CDR1 and CDR2 (germline): SGHDN, FVKESK. Germline trimming cut 4 bases from V and 10 bases from J; bases unmatched to any gene: 4. The CDR3 consists of 11 residues. CDR3 in amino acids: CASSPGTAQYF. The CDR3 DNA reads as TGTGCCAGCAGCCCAGGGACAGCCCAGTACTTC.

The V call is TRBV13, the J call TRBJ2-7; possibly TRBD2 for D (6 bases). The CDR3 spans 14 residues. Germline-derived CDR1 and CDR2 are PRHDT and FYEKMQ (reference sequence). V lost 5 bases and J 4 bases, leaving 15 bases between the germline ends. The CDR3 DNA follows: TGTGCCAGCAGCCCGCGGGACGCACCGTACGAGCAGTACTTC. It is translated as CASSPRDAPYEQYF.

The chain uses TRBV6-1 and TRBJ2-4; D might be TRBD1 (5 bases). Germline values: CDR1 MNHNS, CDR2 SASEGT. The length of the CDR3 is 15 residues. The ends were cut back, 4 bases at V and 0 bases at J, with 10 bases in the middle. The CDR3 here is CASSGYRGAKNIQYF. CDR3 nucleotides: TGTGCCAGCAGTGGTTATAGGGGAGCCAAAAACATTCAGTACTTC.

The chain is built from TRBV2 and TRBJ2-1, with D uncertain. The CDR3 sequence is 11 residues long. Germline CDR1 SNHLY, CDR2 FYNNEI. V was clipped by 4 bases and J by 5 bases, with 3 bases between them. The CDR3 DNA sequence: TGTGCCAGCAGTGCTGACAATGAGCAGTTCTTC. Its translation: CASSADNEQFF. The variable domain in full, completed from reference TRBV2 and TRBJ2-1, reads EPEVTQTPSHQVTQMGQEVILRCVPISNHLYFYWYRQILGQKVEFLVSFYNNEISEKSEIFDDQFSVERPDGSNFTLKIRSTKLEDSAMYFCASSADNEQFFGPGTRLTVL.

This clone was seen only a few times. The V gene is TRBV4-1, the J gene TRBJ2-1, with 8 nucleotides matching TRBD1. Unmatched junction bases numbered 2, after V lost 0 bases and J lost 7 bases. The CDR3 spans 14 residues. Germline CDR1 and CDR2: MGHRA and YSYEKL. This chain's CDR3 is CASSQDRGLNEQFF. For the CDR3, the DNA is TGCGCCAGCAGCCAAGACAGGGGGCTGAATGAGCAGTTCTTC.

This clone has just one count. V usage is TRBV7-9 and J usage is TRBJ2-1; D unresolved. Germline CDR1 and CDR2: SEHNR and FQNEAQ (reference sequence). With 2 bases removed from V and 5 bases from J, the gap between germline ends came to 1 base. CDR3 size: 11 residues. This chain's CDR3 is CASSLHNEQFF. In nucleotides, the CDR3 is TGTGCCAGCAGCTTACACAATGAGCAGTTCTTC.

This clone has just a few counts. The rearrangement uses TRBV14 and TRBJ1-2; 10 bases match TRBD1. Germline loops: CDR1 SGHDN, CDR2 FVKESK. The CDR3 loop spans 14 amino acids. V lost 1 base, J lost 5 bases, and 1 base stayed unmatched. CDR3 region: CASSQGQGAYGYTF. The CDR3 bases are TGTGCCAGCAGCCAAGGACAGGGGGCGTATGGCTACACCTTC. The full variable domain, rest sourced from reference TRBV14 and TRBJ1-2, is EAGVTQFPSHSVIEKGQTVTLRCDPISGHDNLYWYRRVMGKEIKFLLHFVKESKQDESGMPNNRFLAERTGGTYSTLKVQPAELEDSGVYFCASSQGQGAYGYTFGSGTRLTVV.

This clone was observed a handful of times. This chain uses TRBV7-6 with TRBJ2-7, with D possibly TRBD2 on 5 matching bases. Trimming removed 5 bases at V and 3 bases at J, with 23 bases between. This CDR3 comprises 17 residues. Germline V lookup: CDR1 SGHVS, CDR2 FNYEAQ. The CDR3: CASSQLTGGSGFYEQYF. DNA of the CDR3: TGTGCCAGCAGCCAACTTACCGGCGGCAGCGGATTCTACGAGCAGTACTTC.

A remark on this clone: Distinct nucleotide sequences in the sample also encode this CDR3. The CDR3 loop is CASRGAYYEQYF. Here the CDR3 DNA reads TGTGCCAGCAGGGGGGCTTACTACGAGCAGTACTTC. The chain employs TRBV2 and TRBJ2-7; D is perhaps TRBD1 (6 bases). Germline CDR1 SNHLY, CDR2 FYNNEI. The CDR3 spans 12 residues. V was trimmed by 6 bases and J by 3 bases, leaving 9 bases between them.

This chain connects TRBV27 to TRBJ2-7, with 9 bases identical to TRBD2. Unmatched junction bases numbered 7, after V lost 8 bases and J lost 2 bases. The CDR3 is 14 residues long. CDR1 is MNHEY, CDR2 SMNVEV, per germline (reference sequence). The CDR3 sequence is CASGGTSSAYEQYF. The CDR3 DNA sequence: TGTGCCAGCGGCGGGACTAGCTCCGCCTACGAGCAGTACTTC.

The V and J genes are TRBV5-1 and TRBJ1-5; possibly TRBD1 for D (6 bases). The germline CDR1 and CDR2 sequences are SGHRS and YFSETQ. The CDR3 covers 17 residues. The V and J ends lost 4 bases and 3 bases respectively, with 20 bases between them. The chain's CDR3 is CASSPTPGDIPNQPQHF. The CDR3 DNA follows: TGCGCCAGCAGCCCTACCCCCGGGGACATTCCCAATCAGCCCCAGCATTTT.